This T cell receptor beta chain was identified in a study of graft-versus-host responses after intestinal transplantation. Study-wide context: Multivisceral, liver-intestinal, or isolated intestinal grafts went to recipients.

Concerning this clone: What it recognizes is unknown.

TCRdb's copy holds only in-frame clones and misses some; the assay was immunoSEQ multiplex PCR. The sample has over 20,000 clones; 85% to 95% are singletons. Study findings and constraints: Clonal ratios of graft-versus-host to host-versus-graft in allografts were high for patients exhibiting graft-donor T cell macrochimerism. Recipient marrow harbored GvH clones, some of which surfaced first in ileum or blood.

Germline V CDR1 and CDR2: LNHDA, SQIVND (reference sequence). The V gene lost 5 bases and the J gene lost 6 bases, with 19 bases spanning the gap. This CDR3 is 16 amino acids long. This rearrangement joins TRBV19 to TRBJ1-4, with D perhaps matching TRBD1 (5 bases). The specimen was PBMCs, collected about 250 days after intestinal transplant. The source of this sequence is a human patient who received an intestinal transplant, so some T cells may come from the graft donor. The CDR3 here is CASSSWGRDSDEKLFF. The CDR3 DNA is TGTGCCAGTAGTTCGTGGGGGAGAGATTCGGATGAAAAACTGTTTTTT.